This TCR beta chain was recovered during a study of blood T cell repertoires in COVID-19. Background on the study: Sources were T cells, B-cell-depleted T cells, or PBMCs; the material itself was cDNA or gDNA.

Per the original methods: Reference gene primer amplification in the assay estimated nucleated cell counts. The table came from immunoSEQ multiplex PCR; TCRdb's copy has only in-frame clones and leaves some out. Clone size and V and J calls were adopted from that table, with D and trimming inferred from the DNA. The repertoire holds hundreds of thousands of clones, with 65% to 85% as singletons. V was shortened by 10 bases and J by 5 bases, with 23 bases between the two germline ends. This CDR3 is 15 amino acids long. Germline V lookup: CDR1 MNHEY, CDR2 SVGAGI. The sequencing sample was made of peripheral blood. The chain is built from TRBV6-5 and TRBJ1-1; D possibly corresponds to TRBD1 (6 bases). The sequence was collected from an elderly woman with acute or convalescent COVID-19. The CDR3 coding sequence is TGTGCCAACACACCCAGGGGCGCAAGGGAAACTGAAGCTTTCTTT. Amino acids: CANTPRGARETEAFF.